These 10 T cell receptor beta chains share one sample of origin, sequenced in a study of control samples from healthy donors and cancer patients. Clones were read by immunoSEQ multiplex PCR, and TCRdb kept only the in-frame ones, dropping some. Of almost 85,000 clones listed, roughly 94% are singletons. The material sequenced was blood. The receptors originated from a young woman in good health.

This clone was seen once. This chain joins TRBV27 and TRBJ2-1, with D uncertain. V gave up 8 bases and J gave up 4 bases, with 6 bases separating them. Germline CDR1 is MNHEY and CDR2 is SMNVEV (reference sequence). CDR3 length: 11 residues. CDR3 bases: TGTGCCAGCCGCGTATACAATGAGCAGTTCTTC. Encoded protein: CASRVYNEQFF.

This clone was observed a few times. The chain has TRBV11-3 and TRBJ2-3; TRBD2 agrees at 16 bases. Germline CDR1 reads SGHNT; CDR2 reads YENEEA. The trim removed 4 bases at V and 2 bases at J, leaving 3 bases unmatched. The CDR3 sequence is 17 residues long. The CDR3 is CASSSGTSGGVTDTQYF. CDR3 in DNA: TGTGCCAGCAGCTCAGGGACTAGCGGGGGGGTCACAGATACGCAGTATTTT.

CDR3 in amino acids: CAIQPGDGEKLFF. The CDR3 coding sequence is TGTGCCATACAGCCAGGGGACGGCGAAAAACTGTTTTTT. The chain joins TRBV7-9 to TRBJ1-4; D may be TRBD1 (6 bases). This CDR3 comprises 13 residues. Trimming shortened V by 10 bases and J by 8 bases, and 17 bases separated the two germline ends. Germline assignment: CDR1 SEHNR and CDR2 FQNEAQ (reference sequence).

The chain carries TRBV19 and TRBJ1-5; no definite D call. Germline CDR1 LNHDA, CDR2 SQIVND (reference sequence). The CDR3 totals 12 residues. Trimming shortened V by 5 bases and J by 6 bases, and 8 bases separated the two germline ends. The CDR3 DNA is TGTGCCAGTAGTCTCGGCATTCAGCCCCAGCATTTT. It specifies CASSLGIQPQHF.

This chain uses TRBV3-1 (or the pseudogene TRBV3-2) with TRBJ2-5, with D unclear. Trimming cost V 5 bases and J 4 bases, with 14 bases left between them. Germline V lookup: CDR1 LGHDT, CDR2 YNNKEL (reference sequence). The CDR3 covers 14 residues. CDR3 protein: CASSSSPGPETQYF. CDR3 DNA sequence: TGTGCCAGCAGCTCTAGTCCTGGCCCAGAGACCCAGTACTTC.

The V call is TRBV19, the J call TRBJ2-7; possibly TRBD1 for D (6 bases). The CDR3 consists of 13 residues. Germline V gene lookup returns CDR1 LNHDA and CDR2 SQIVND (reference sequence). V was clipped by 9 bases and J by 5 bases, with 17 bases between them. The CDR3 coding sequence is TGTGCCAGCCAACAGGGAAATAATAACGAGCAGTACTTC. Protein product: CASQQGNNNEQYF.

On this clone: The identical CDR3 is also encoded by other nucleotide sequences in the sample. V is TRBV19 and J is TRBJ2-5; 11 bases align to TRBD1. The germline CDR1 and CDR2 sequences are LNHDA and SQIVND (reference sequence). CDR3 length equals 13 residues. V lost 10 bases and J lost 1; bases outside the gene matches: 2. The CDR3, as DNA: TGTGCCACTGGGACAGGGGGCCAAGAGACCCAGTACTTC. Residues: CATGTGGQETQYF.

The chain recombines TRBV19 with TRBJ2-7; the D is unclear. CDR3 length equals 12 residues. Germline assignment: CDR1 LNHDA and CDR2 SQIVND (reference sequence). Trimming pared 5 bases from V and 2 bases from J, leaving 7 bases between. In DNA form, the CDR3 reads TGTGCCAGTAGTTTTACACCCTACGAGCAGTACTTC. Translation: CASSFTPYEQYF.

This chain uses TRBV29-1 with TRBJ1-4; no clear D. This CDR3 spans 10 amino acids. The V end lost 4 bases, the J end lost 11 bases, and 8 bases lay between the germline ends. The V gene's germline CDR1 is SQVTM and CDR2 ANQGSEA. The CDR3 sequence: CSVGETKLFF. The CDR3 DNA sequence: TGCAGCGTTGGGGAGACTAAACTGTTTTTT.

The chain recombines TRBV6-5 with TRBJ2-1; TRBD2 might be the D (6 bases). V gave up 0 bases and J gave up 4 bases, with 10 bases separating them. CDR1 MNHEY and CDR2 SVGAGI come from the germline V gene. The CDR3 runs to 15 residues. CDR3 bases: TGTGCCAGCAGTTACTCTAGCGGAAATTACAATGAGCAGTTCTTC. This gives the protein CASSYSSGNYNEQFF.